The TCR beta chain under discussion was sequenced for a study of radiation and T cells in renal cell carcinoma. On this clone: Its antigen is unidentified.

CDR3 length: 18 residues. V gave up 7 bases and J gave up 0 bases; unmatched junction bases: 10. Germline V gene sequence: CDR1 SNHLY, CDR2 FYNNEI. Time point here: blood 4 weeks post-SBRT, at nephrectomy. The treatment: 15 Gy SBRT to primary tumor, nephrectomy 4 weeks later. After SBRT, blood was collected at 2 and 4 weeks, plus baseline. Clear cell pathology was present in this patient's renal cell carcinoma. Points from the study as a whole: In blood, top tumor clones expanded by 2 weeks, shrinking by 4. Baseline intratumoral clonotype presence is unknown without pretreatment biopsies.

TCRdb's copy holds only in-frame clones and misses some; the assay was immunoSEQ multiplex PCR. The sample lists about 170,000 clones, roughly nine tenths occurring once. V and J are TRBV2 and TRBJ2-3; 13 bases align to TRBD2. The source of this sequence is a woman aged 50 to 60 with renal cell carcinoma. The source was blood, collected from a patient whose treatment included radiotherapy and nephrectomy. CDR3 coding DNA: TGTGCCAGCAAGCCGACTAGCGGGGGGACAACTAGCACAGATACGCAGTATTTT. It specifies CASKPTSGGTTSTDTQYF. Based on the CDR3 plus reference TRBV2 and TRBJ2-3, the full variable domain is EPEVTQTPSHQVTQMGQEVILRCVPISNHLYFYWYRQILGQKVEFLVSFYNNEISEKSEIFDDQFSVERPDGSNFTLKIRSTKLEDSAMYFCASKPTSGGTTSTDTQYFGPGTRLTVL.